This T cell receptor beta chain was captured in a study of T-cell reconstitution after alpha-beta-depleted transplantation in children. In its sample, this clonotype was seen many times. The authors prepared the TCRbeta library with unique molecular identifiers. TCRdb re-analysed the PCR reads in MiXCR, keeping a single row per CDR3 protein. Here the sample spans about 610,000 distinct CDR3 sequences, roughly a tenth being singletons. Germline V CDR1 and CDR2: KGHDR, SFDVKD. This CDR3 has 19 residues. V was shortened by 4 bases and J by 5 bases, with 27 bases between the two germline ends. Sequenced material: PBMCs from the stem cell graft donor, taken from the stem cell graft. This chain joins TRBV24-1 and TRBJ2-3; tentatively, D is TRBD1 or TRBD2 (6 bases each). The origin of this receptor is a human donor who donated a stem cell graft to a child with acute myeloid leukemia. CDR3 DNA: TGTGCCACCAGTGAAGGCTTTTGGGCCCGAGGAGGGGGACAAGATACGCAGTATTTT. It specifies CATSEGFWARGGGQDTQYF.